Below are 24 T cell receptor beta chains sequenced from a single sample in a study of T-cell memory formation after mild COVID-19. From the 5' RACE reads, TCRdb called clonotypes with MiXCR, one entry per CDR3 protein. The table records over 350,000 distinct CDR3 sequences, approximately 24% of them present only once. Specimen: PBMCs or a T cell subset sorted from them (not recorded which). Every receptor here comes from an adult woman who had mild COVID-19 (a few samples of this study predate the infection). Cell type and time point are not known.

V and J are TRBV27 and TRBJ1-1; tentatively, D is TRBD1 (5 bases). CDR3 length: 13 residues. V was trimmed by 6 bases and J by 5 bases, leaving 13 bases between them. The germline CDR1 and CDR2 sequences are MNHEY and SMNVEV (reference sequence). The CDR3 DNA reads TGTGCCAGCAGGACAGTTGACTTAACTGAAGCTTTCTTT. As protein: CASRTVDLTEAFF.

This clonotype was counted between two and nine times. The chain couples TRBV6-5 to TRBJ2-5; D gene uncertain. Trimming shortened V by 7 bases and J by 5 bases, and 11 bases separated the two germline ends. The CDR3 has 12 amino acids. Germline V CDR1 and CDR2: MNHEY, SVGAGI. CDR3 bases: TGTGCCAGCAACTTCGGCGGCGAGACCCAGTACTTC. Translated, it gives CASNFGGETQYF.

V gene TRBV5-1 combines with J gene TRBJ2-1, with D tentatively TRBD1 (5 bases). V lost 0 bases and J lost 3, with 10 bases in between. CDR1 SGHRS and CDR2 YFSETQ come from the germline V gene. The CDR3 has 15 residues. CDR3 bases: TGCGCCAGCAGCTTGGGACAGAACCTCTACAATGAGCAGTTCTTC. This sequence encodes CASSLGQNLYNEQFF. Drawing the rest from reference TRBV5-1 and TRBJ2-1, the complete variable domain is KAGVTQTPRYLIKTRGQQVTLSCSPISGHRSVSWYQQTPGQGLQFLFEYFSETQRNKGNFPGRFSGRQFSNSRSEMNVSTLELGDSALYLCASSLGQNLYNEQFFGPGTRLTVL.

In its sample, this clonotype was seen a few times. This chain links TRBV4-1 with TRBJ1-1; D may be TRBD1 (5 bases). The V and J ends lost 4 bases and 9 bases respectively, with 15 bases between them. Germline V gene sequence: CDR1 MGHRA, CDR2 YSYEKL. The CDR3 totals 13 residues. As DNA, the CDR3 is TGCGCCAGCAGCCTGTTTTTCTGGGGGAAAGCTTTCTTT. It specifies CASSLFFWGKAFF.

The genes are TRBV6-5 and TRBJ2-1, with TRBD2 identical over 11 bases. The V gene end was trimmed by 6 bases and the J gene end by 6 bases; junction bases not matched to a gene: 13. The CDR3 length is 17 residues. Germline lookup yields CDR1 MNHEY and CDR2 SVGAGI. As DNA, the CDR3 is TGTGCCAGCAGAAGGGGGGTGCTAGCGGGGGGCCCCAATGAGCAGTTCTTC. Its translation: CASRRGVLAGGPNEQFF.

The J gene is TRBJ1-2, the V gene TRBV6-2 or TRBV6-3; possible D gene TRBD1, 6 bases. Trimming removed 6 bases from V and 6 bases from J, with 14 bases in between. The CDR3 runs 13 residues. CDR1 and CDR2 from the germline V gene are MNHEY and SVGEGT. CDR3 in DNA: TGTGCCAGCAGAAAAACAGGGAGCGATGGCTACACCTTC. It yields the protein CASRKTGSDGYTF.

This rearrangement joins TRBV27 to TRBJ2-3, with 13 bases fitting TRBD2. The CDR3 is 15 amino acids. CDR1 MNHEY and CDR2 SMNVEV come from the germline V gene (reference sequence). The V and J ends lost 6 bases and 4 bases, in that order; junction bases with no gene match: 4. CDR3 sequence: CASSAGTSGADTQYF. CDR3 DNA: TGTGCCAGCAGCGCGGGGACTAGCGGGGCAGATACGCAGTATTTT.

This clonotype has only a few counts. This sequence joins TRBV30 and TRBJ2-2; D is unresolved. V lost 1 base, J lost 4 bases, and 16 bases lay in between. This CDR3 is built from 16 residues. Germline loops: CDR1 GTSNPN, CDR2 SVGIG (reference sequence). CDR3 loop: CAWSDPDVKLTGELFF. For the CDR3, the DNA is TGTGCCTGGAGTGACCCGGATGTTAAACTCACCGGGGAGCTGTTTTTT.

This clonotype was counted once. The rearrangement uses TRBV27 and TRBJ1-1, with D maybe TRBD1 (5 bases). Germline lookup yields CDR1 MNHEY and CDR2 SMNVEV (reference sequence). The V gene lost 8 bases and the J gene lost 1 base, with 17 bases spanning the gap. The CDR3 covers 15 residues. In nucleotides, the CDR3 is TGTGCCAGCGCGACAGTGTTCTTGTCGAACACTGAAGCTTTCTTT. It codes for CASATVFLSNTEAFF.

In its sample, this clonotype was seen a few times. In nucleotides, the CDR3 is TGTGCCAGCAGCCCCGACAGGGTTATATCCAAAAACATTCAGTACTTC. This translates into CASSPDRVISKNIQYF. The rearrangement links TRBV6-1 to TRBJ2-4; 7 nucleotides agree with TRBD1. CDR1 is MNHNS and CDR2 is SASEGT in the germline V gene. The trim removed 6 bases at V and 2 bases at J, leaving 10 bases unmatched. The CDR3 runs 16 residues.

The gene calls are TRBV7-9 and TRBJ2-7; TRBD2 matches 12 bases. The V gene's germline CDR1 is SEHNR and CDR2 FQNEAQ (reference sequence). CDR3 length: 17 residues. After removal of 4 bases from V and 6 bases from J, the junction contained 13 bases not matched to a gene. This chain's CDR3 is CASSSGLAGTTRGEQYF. The DNA for the CDR3 is TGTGCCAGCAGCTCTGGACTAGCGGGGACCACTCGTGGCGAGCAGTACTTC.

J is TRBJ1-2 and V is TRBV20-1; D gene unclear. Germline CDR1 DFQATT, CDR2 SNEGSKA (reference sequence). This CDR3 is 11 amino acids long. The germline V and J ends were trimmed by 6 bases and 4 bases, with 9 bases remaining between them. In DNA form, the CDR3 reads TGCAGTGCAGCAGAACGCTATGGCTACACCTTC. It specifies CSAAERYGYTF.

V is TRBV29-1 and J is TRBJ1-1, with TRBD1 matching over 7 bases. The germline gives CDR1 SQVTM, CDR2 ANQGSEA. The CDR3 is 17 residues long. The trim removed 1 base at V and 2 bases at J, leaving 13 bases unmatched. The CDR3 region is CSVEGDPGGARNTEAFF. In nucleotides, the CDR3 is TGCAGCGTTGAAGGAGACCCAGGGGGGGCGCGAAACACTGAAGCTTTCTTT.

This clonotype was detected a few times. J is TRBJ2-2 and V is TRBV12-3 or TRBV12-4; tentatively, D is TRBD2 (6 bases). The length of the CDR3 is 14 residues. Trimming took off 3 bases at V and 6 bases at J, with 11 bases between the two ends. DNA for the CDR3: TGTGCCAGCAGTTTTGGAGGGATAGCCGGGGAGCTGTTTTTT. Protein sequence: CASSFGGIAGELFF.

The rearrangement uses TRBV7-9 and TRBJ2-1; D possibly corresponds to TRBD1 (5 bases). The V end was cut by 3 bases, the J end by 4 bases, with 10 bases between. CDR1 is SEHNR and CDR2 is FQNEAQ in the germline V gene (reference sequence). This CDR3 contains 14 residues. The CDR3 DNA reads TGTGCCAGCAGCTTCGGACATCCTTACAATGAGCAGTTCTTC. Amino acids: CASSFGHPYNEQFF.

This clonotype was recorded a few times. The rearrangement uses TRBV24-1 and TRBJ1-2; TRBD1 aligns across 9 bases. This CDR3 is 16 amino acids long. Germline loops: CDR1 KGHDR, CDR2 SFDVKD. J was trimmed by 5 bases and V by 4 bases; bases with no gene match: 10. This CDR3 reads CATSDTGTGSGYGYTF. CDR3 nucleotide sequence: TGTGCCACCAGTGACACCGGGACAGGGAGTGGTTATGGCTACACCTTC.

This clonotype has only a few counts. The chain recombines TRBV14 with TRBJ1-6; a possible D gene is TRBD1 (5 bases). Trimming took off 5 bases at V and 4 bases at J, with 9 bases between the two ends. Germline V gives CDR1 SGHDN, CDR2 FVKESK. The CDR3 is 14 amino acids. This CDR3 is CASSNRRYNSPLHF. CDR3 DNA sequence: TGTGCCAGCAGCAACAGGCGTTATAATTCACCCCTCCACTTT.

The chain uses TRBV7-9 and TRBJ1-1, with D possibly TRBD1 on 6 matching bases. Trimming removed 9 bases at V and 1 base at J, with 12 bases between. This CDR3 spans 13 amino acids. Germline V gives CDR1 SEHNR, CDR2 FQNEAQ (reference sequence). The CDR3 here is CARGTPTNTEAFF. The CDR3 coding sequence is TGTGCCAGGGGGACACCTACGAACACTGAAGCTTTCTTT.

This clonotype was observed at least ten times. V and J are TRBV11-2 and TRBJ1-3; 7 bases fit TRBD1. Germline V CDR1 and CDR2: SGHAT, FQNNGV. V trimming: 1 base; J trimming: 3 bases; junction bases outside the gene matches: 9. The CDR3 sequence is 17 residues long. In DNA, the CDR3 is TGTGCCAGCAGCTTAGGGGGGACAGCTCGAGATGGAAACACCATATATTTT. It encodes CASSLGGTARDGNTIYF.

The V gene is TRBV7-6, the J gene TRBJ2-1; tentative D call: TRBD2 (5 bases). The CDR3 contains 14 residues. Germline lookup yields CDR1 SGHVS and CDR2 FNYEAQ. Trimming removed 0 bases from V and 8 bases from J, with 11 bases in between. The DNA for the CDR3 is TGTGCCAGCAGCTTAGCGAGGGTAGCCGATGAGCAGTTCTTC. It codes for CASSLARVADEQFF.

Only a few counts were recorded for this clonotype. The V call is TRBV10-3, the J call TRBJ1-1, with 7 bases that match TRBD1. This CDR3 contains 16 residues. V was clipped by 5 bases and J by 11 bases; unmatched bases: 20. Looked up from germline, CDR1 is ENHRY and CDR2 is SYGVKD. The CDR3, as DNA: TGTGCCATCAGTACCCATTACAGGGGCGAAAGAGCTAAGGCTTTCTTT. Amino acid sequence: CAISTHYRGERAKAFF.

The J gene is TRBJ2-3, the V gene TRBV7-3, with D tentatively TRBD2 (6 bases). The CDR3 is made up of 17 amino acids. Trimming pared 2 bases from V and 6 bases from J, leaving 21 bases between. Germline V gene sequence: CDR1 SGHTA, CDR2 FQGTGA. In DNA, the CDR3 is TGTGCCAGCAGCTTATTCGGGGGTCCACTCGCTCCGGATACGCAGTATTTT. Its protein product is CASSLFGGPLAPDTQYF.

The chain has TRBV4-3 and TRBJ1-5; D gene ambiguous. The germline V gene encodes CDR1 LGHNA and CDR2 YSLEER. The germline V and J ends were trimmed by 0 bases and 0 bases, with 15 bases remaining between them. The CDR3 spans 18 residues. Here the CDR3 reads CASSQELAVGSSNQPQHF. Written as DNA, the CDR3 is TGCGCCAGCAGCCAAGAGTTAGCTGTGGGGAGTAGCAATCAGCCCCAGCATTTT.

This sequence joins TRBV7-2 and TRBJ1-1; 7 bases are a match to TRBD1. V shed 8 bases and J 4 bases; nucleotides not matched to a gene: 7. CDR1 and CDR2 from the germline V gene are SGHTA and FQGNSA. The CDR3 sequence is 13 residues long. Here the CDR3 reads CASHQGVGTEAFF. The CDR3 DNA reads as TGTGCCAGCCACCAGGGGGTAGGCACTGAAGCTTTCTTT.